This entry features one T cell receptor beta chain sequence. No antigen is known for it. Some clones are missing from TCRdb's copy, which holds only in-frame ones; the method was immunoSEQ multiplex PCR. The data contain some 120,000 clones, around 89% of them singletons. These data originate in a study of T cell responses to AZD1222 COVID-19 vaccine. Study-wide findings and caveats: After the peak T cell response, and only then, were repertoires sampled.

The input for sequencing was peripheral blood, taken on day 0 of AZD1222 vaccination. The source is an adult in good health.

CDR3 residues: CASSLSSAGSAYEQYF. In nucleotides, the CDR3 is TGTGCCAGCAGCCTTTCGTCCGCAGGGTCCGCCTACGAGCAGTACTTC. The chain recombines TRBV4-2 with TRBJ2-7, with a possible D match to TRBD1 (5 bases). V dropped 4 bases and J dropped 2 bases, with 18 bases sitting between them. CDR1 and CDR2 from the germline V gene are LGHNA and YNFKEQ. This CDR3 is 16 amino acids long.